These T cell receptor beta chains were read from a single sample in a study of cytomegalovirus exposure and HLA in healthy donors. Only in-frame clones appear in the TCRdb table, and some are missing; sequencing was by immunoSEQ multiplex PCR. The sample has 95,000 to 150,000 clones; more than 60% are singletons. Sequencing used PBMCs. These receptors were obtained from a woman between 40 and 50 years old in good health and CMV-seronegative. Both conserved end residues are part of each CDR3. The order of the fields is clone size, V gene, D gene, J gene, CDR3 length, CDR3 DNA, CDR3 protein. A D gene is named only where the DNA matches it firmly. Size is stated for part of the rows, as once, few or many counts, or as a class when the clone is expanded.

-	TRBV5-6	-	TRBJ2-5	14	TGTGCCAGCAGCCTGGACAGTTACCAAGAGACCCAGTACTTC	CASSLDSYQETQYF
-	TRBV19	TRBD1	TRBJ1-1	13	TGTGCCACTTGGGGGGGACAGGGATCTGAAGCTTTCTTT	CATWGGQGSEAFF
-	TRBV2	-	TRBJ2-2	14	TGTGCCAGCAGTGAAGCGCTCCGACAAAACCGGCTGTTTTTT	CASSEALRQNRLFF
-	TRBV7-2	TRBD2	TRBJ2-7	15	TGTGCCAGCAGCGACGTGTGGACTAGCGTTTACGAGCAGTACTTC	CASSDVWTSVYEQYF
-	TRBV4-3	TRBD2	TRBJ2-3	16	TGCGCCAGCAGCCAGGACACTAGCGGTCGAGGCGATACGCAGTATTTT	CASSQDTSGRGDTQYF
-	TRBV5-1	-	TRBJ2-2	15	TGCGCCAGCAGCTCACAGGGAGGGGACACCGGGGAGCTGTTTTTT	CASSSQGGDTGELFF
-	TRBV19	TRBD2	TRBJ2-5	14	TGTGCCAGTACTAGCGGGGGGACGCAAGAGACCCAGTACTTC	CASTSGGTQETQYF
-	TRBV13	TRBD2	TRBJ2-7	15	TGTGCCAGCAGCCGCCTCGGGACTAGTCACAACGAGCAGTACTTC	CASSRLGTSHNEQYF
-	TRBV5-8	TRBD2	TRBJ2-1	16	TGTGCCAGCAGCCCCGCCCGGCTAGCGGGGGACAATGAGCAGTTCTTC	CASSPARLAGDNEQFF
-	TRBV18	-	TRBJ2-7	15	TGTGCCAGCTCACCAGGCCCCGGGTTTAACTACGAGCAGTACTTC	CASSPGPGFNYEQYF
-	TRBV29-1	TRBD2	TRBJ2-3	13	TGCAGCGCAGACCCTAGCGGAACAGATACGCAGTATTTT	CSADPSGTDTQYF
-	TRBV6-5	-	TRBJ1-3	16	TGTGCCAGCAGTTACTCAATCGGAGCCTCTGGAAACACCATATATTTT	CASSYSIGASGNTIYF
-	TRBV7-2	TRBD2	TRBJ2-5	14	TGTGCCAGCAGCTCTCAAGCGGGGGGGGAGACCCAGTACTTC	CASSSQAGGETQYF
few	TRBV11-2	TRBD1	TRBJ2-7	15	TGTGCCAGCAGCTTCACCGGGACAGGGGGCTACGAGCAGTACTTC	CASSFTGTGGYEQYF
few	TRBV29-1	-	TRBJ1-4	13	TGCAGCGCTATAGATGCAACTAATGAAAAACTGTTTTTT	CSAIDATNEKLFF
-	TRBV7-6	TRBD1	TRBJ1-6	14	TGTGCCAGCAGCTTACAGGGGGCTAATTCACCCCTCCACTTT	CASSLQGANSPLHF
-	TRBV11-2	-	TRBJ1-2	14	TGTGCCAGCAGCTTCAGGGGCGAGTATGATGGCTACACCTTC	CASSFRGEYDGYTF
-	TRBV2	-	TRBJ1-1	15	TGTGCCAGCAGTGAAGTGGTGGGGGGGTACACTGAAGCTTTCTTT	CASSEVVGGYTEAFF
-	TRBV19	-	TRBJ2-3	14	TGTGCCAGTAGTTGGGGGCTACGCACAGATACGCAGTATTTT	CASSWGLRTDTQYF
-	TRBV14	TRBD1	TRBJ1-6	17	TGCGCCAGCAGCCAAGACCACGGACAGGGAGTTAATTCACCCCTCCACTTT	CASSQDHGQGVNSPLHF
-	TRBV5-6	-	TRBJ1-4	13	TGTGCCAGCAGCACCGGGACAAGTGAAAAACTGTTTTTT	CASSTGTSEKLFF
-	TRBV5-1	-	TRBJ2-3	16	TGCGCCAGCAGCTTGCAGAGGGGGGGCCTTGAAGATACGCAGTATTTT	CASSLQRGGLEDTQYF
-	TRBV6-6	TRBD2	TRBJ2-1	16	TGTGCCAGCAGCCGCGGGAGGGAGGGTTTTTTGAATGAGCAGTTCTTC	CASSRGREGFLNEQFF
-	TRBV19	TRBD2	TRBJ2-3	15	TGTGCCAGTACTACGGGGGGTGTCGGGACAGATACGCAGTATTTT	CASTTGGVGTDTQYF
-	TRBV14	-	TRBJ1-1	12	TGTGCCAGCAGCCAAATCGGGACTGAAGCTTTCTTT	CASSQIGTEAFF
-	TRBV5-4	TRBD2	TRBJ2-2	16	TGTGCCAGCAGCTTGGCTAGCGGGACAAACACCGGGGAGCTGTTTTTT	CASSLASGTNTGELFF
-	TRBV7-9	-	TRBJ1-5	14	TGTTCCAGCAGCCTGGGAGATAGCAATCAGCCCCAGCATTTT	CSSSLGDSNQPQHF
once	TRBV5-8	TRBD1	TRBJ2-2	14	TGTGCCAGCAACCCCGGGACAGACACCGGGGAGCTGTTTTTT	CASNPGTDTGELFF
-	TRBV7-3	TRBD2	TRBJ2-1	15	TGTGCCAGCAGCGTGGGGACTAGCGTATACAATGAGCAGTTCTTC	CASSVGTSVYNEQFF
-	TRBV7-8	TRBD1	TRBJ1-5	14	TGTGCCAGCAGCGTAGACAGGGGCAATCAGCCCCAGCATTTT	CASSVDRGNQPQHF
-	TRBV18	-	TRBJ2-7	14	TGTGCCAGCTCACCAGACAGGCGCTCCTACGAGCAGTACTTC	CASSPDRRSYEQYF
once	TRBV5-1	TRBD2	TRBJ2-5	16	TGCGCCAGCAGCTTAGACGGGGGGGCCTTCTTAGAGACCCAGTACTTC	CASSLDGGAFLETQYF
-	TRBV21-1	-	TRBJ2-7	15	TGTGCCAGCAGCCCCCGGGACAGGGGCTCCTACGAGCAGTACTTC	CASSPRDRGSYEQYF
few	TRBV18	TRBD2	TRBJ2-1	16	TGTGCCAGCTCACCCCAGAGCGGGGGGGCCTACAATGAGCAGTTCTTC	CASSPQSGGAYNEQFF
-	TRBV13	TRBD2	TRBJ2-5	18	TGTGCCAGCAGCTTGGGTCTAGCGGAACGGGAAATCCAAGAGACCCAGTACTTC	CASSLGLAEREIQETQYF
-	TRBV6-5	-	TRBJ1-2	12	TGTGCCAGCAGGCAGGGAAGATATGGCTACACCTTC	CASRQGRYGYTF
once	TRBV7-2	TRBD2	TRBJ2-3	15	TGTGCCAGCAGCCCTAGCGGGGGCCCCACAGATACGCAGTATTTT	CASSPSGGPTDTQYF
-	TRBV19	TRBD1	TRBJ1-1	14	TGTGCCAGTAGTATAGTAGGGACAGAGCAAGAAGCTTTCTTT	CASSIVGTEQEAFF
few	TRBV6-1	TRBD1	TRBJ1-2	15	TGTGCCAGCAGTGATTTCTGGACAGGGAGGGGTGGCTACACCTTC	CASSDFWTGRGGYTF
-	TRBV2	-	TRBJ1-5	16	TGTGCCAGCAGGCGTGACACTAGCTATAGCAATCAGCCCCAGCATTTT	CASRRDTSYSNQPQHF
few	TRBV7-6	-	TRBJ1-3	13	TGTGCCAGCAGCTCGGGACTTGGAAACACCATATATTTT	CASSSGLGNTIYF
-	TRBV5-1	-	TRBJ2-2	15	TGCGCCAGCAGCATCAGCAATAGCCTCACCGGGGAGCTGTTTTTT	CASSISNSLTGELFF
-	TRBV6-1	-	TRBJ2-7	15	TGTGCCAGCAGTGGTTCCGGGACAAGAACCTACGAGCAGTACTTC	CASSGSGTRTYEQYF
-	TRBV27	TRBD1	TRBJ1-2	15	TGTGCCAGCAGTTCCGGGACAGGGGTTAACTATGGCTACACCTTC	CASSSGTGVNYGYTF
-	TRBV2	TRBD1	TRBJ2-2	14	TGTGCCAGCGTCGGGACAGGGAGCGCCGGGGAGCTGTTTTTT	CASVGTGSAGELFF
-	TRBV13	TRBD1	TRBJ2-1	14	TGTGCCAGCAGCATAGGACAGGGTGGGAATGAGCAGTTCTTC	CASSIGQGGNEQFF
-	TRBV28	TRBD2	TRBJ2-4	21	TGTGCCAGCAGTTTACCGTCTTTTGGGACTGGGAGGGATCGAGCCAAAAACATTCAGTACTTC	CASSLPSFGTGRDRAKNIQYF
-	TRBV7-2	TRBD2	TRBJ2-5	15	TGTGCCAGCAGCCCTACTAGCGGGGGACCGGGGGCCCAGTACTTC	CASSPTSGGPGAQYF
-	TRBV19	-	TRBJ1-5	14	TGTGCCAGTAGTATATTCGGGGGAGGTCAGCCCCAGCATTTT	CASSIFGGGQPQHF
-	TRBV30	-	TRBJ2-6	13	TGTGCCTGGAAACTCTCTGGGGCCAACGTCCTGACTTTC	CAWKLSGANVLTF
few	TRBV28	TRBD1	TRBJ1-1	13	TGTGCCAGCAGATACAGGGGGAACACTGAAGCTTTCTTT	CASRYRGNTEAFF
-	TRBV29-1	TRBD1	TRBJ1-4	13	TGCAGCGTTAAGGGACAGGGTCGAGAAAAACTGTTTTTT	CSVKGQGREKLFF
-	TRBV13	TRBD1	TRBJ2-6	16	TGTGCCAGCAGCGACCAGGGGGAATCTGGGGCCAACGTCCTGACTTTC	CASSDQGESGANVLTF